The 26 T cell receptor beta chains below were found in one sample sequenced in a study of beta chain features in type 1 diabetes. Study-wide results and caveats: TCRB CDR3s were moderately but significantly shorter in Type 1 diabetes patients in all four CD4+ subsets.

Investigators reverse transcribed all isolated RNA, so they sequenced expressed TCRB transcripts. This table comes from immunoSEQ multiplex PCR, and its TCRdb copy is limited to in-frame clones, with some not included. Altogether 600,000 to 700,000 clones are present, around an eighth being singletons, with the ten largest covering approximately 0.022%. No antigen has been identified for these receptors. The sequenced sample consisted of naive CD4+ T cells from blood. The receptor set was obtained from a man between 18 and 35 years old with type 1 diabetes.

The gene calls are TRBV6-1 and TRBJ2-3; 9 bases match TRBD2. Germline CDR1 MNHNS, CDR2 SASEGT. Trimming cost V 6 bases and J 1 base; bases outside gene matches: 2. The CDR3 has 14 residues. In DNA, the CDR3 is TGTGCCAGCAGAGAGCGGGGGGGCACAGATACGCAGTATTTT. Translated, it gives CASRERGGTDTQYF.

The chain uses TRBV5-4 and TRBJ1-4; D gene unclear. CDR1 and CDR2 from the germline V gene are SGHNT and YYREEE (reference sequence). This CDR3 has 14 amino acids. The ends were cut back, 2 bases at V and 6 bases at J, with 11 bases in the middle. The CDR3 sequence: CASSFGGVDEKLFF. CDR3 coding DNA: TGTGCCAGCAGCTTCGGTGGGGTCGATGAAAAACTGTTTTTT.

This clone has more than one count but fewer than ten. The chain couples TRBV25-1 to TRBJ2-2; 10 bases align to TRBD1. The CDR3 is 14 amino acids. Germline V lookup: CDR1 MGHDK, CDR2 SYGVNS. Trimming took 6 bases from V and 3 from J; bases not matched to a gene: 1. CDR3 in DNA: TGTGCCAGCAGAGGACAGGGGGACACCGGGGAGCTGTTTTTT. It specifies CASRGQGDTGELFF.

This clone has only a few counts. This chain joins TRBV15 and TRBJ2-7, with D tentatively TRBD1 (6 bases). Trimming took off 1 base at V and 5 bases at J, with 15 bases between the two ends. The CDR3 covers 15 residues. Germline lookup yields CDR1 LNHNV and CDR2 YYDKDF (reference sequence). The CDR3 loop reads CATSRVTGWVDEQYF. CDR3 bases: TGTGCCACCAGCAGAGTAACAGGGTGGGTTGACGAGCAGTACTTC. Filled out from reference TRBV15 and TRBJ2-7, the complete variable domain reads DAMVIQNPRYQVTQFGKPVTLSCSQTLNHNVMYWYQQKSSQAPKLLFHYYDKDFNNEADTPDNFQSRRPNTSFCFLDIRSPGLGDTAMYLCATSRVTGWVDEQYFGPGTRLTVT.

The CDR3 region has the DNA TGTGCCAGCCGGGACAGTAATTCACCCCTCCACTTT. It yields the protein CASRDSNSPLHF. The rearrangement links TRBV25-1 to TRBJ1-6; 7 nucleotides match TRBD1. Germline V lookup: CDR1 MGHDK, CDR2 SYGVNS. J was trimmed by 6 bases and V by 8 bases; bases with no gene match: 1. There are 12 residues in the CDR3.

V and J are TRBV25-1 and TRBJ1-2; 12 bases match TRBD1. Losses at the gene ends were 3 bases for V and 7 bases for J; bases not matched to a gene: 3. The CDR3 runs 14 residues. The germline V gene encodes CDR1 MGHDK and CDR2 SYGVNS. CDR3 protein: CASSEGQGAGGYTF. As DNA, the CDR3 is TGTGCCAGCAGTGAGGGACAGGGGGCTGGTGGCTACACCTTC.

In its sample, this clone was seen a few times. The rearrangement links TRBV27 to TRBJ1-2; D not resolved. CDR1 and CDR2 (germline): MNHEY, SMNVEV (reference sequence). CDR3 length: 11 residues. V lost 5 bases and J 8 bases, leaving 9 bases between the germline ends. CDR3 protein: CASSGLEGYTF. CDR3 nucleotide sequence: TGTGCCAGCAGTGGACTGGAGGGCTACACCTTC.

The gene calls are TRBV9 and TRBJ2-1; maybe TRBD2 (6 bases). There are 17 residues in the CDR3. Germline V gives CDR1 SGDLS, CDR2 YYNGEE. Trimming pared 0 bases from V and 4 bases from J, leaving 17 bases between. The CDR3 region has the DNA TGTGCCAGCAGCGTAGGAGGGACTGGGGCTGGGTACAATGAGCAGTTCTTC. Translation: CASSVGGTGAGYNEQFF.

The chain is built from TRBV6-5 and TRBJ2-7, with 10 bases fitting TRBD1. Per the germline V gene, CDR1 is MNHEY and CDR2 is SVGAGI. CDR3 length equals 15 residues. J was trimmed by 7 bases and V by 6 bases; bases with no gene match: 12. For the CDR3, the DNA is TGTGCCAGCAGCCCTTCTGGGACAGGGGTTAGGGAGCAGTACTTC. Its protein is CASSPSGTGVREQYF.

This clone appeared a single time. The V call is TRBV2, the J call TRBJ2-5, with 11 positions matching TRBD2. The CDR3 totals 14 residues. The germline gives CDR1 SNHLY, CDR2 FYNNEI. Unmatched junction bases numbered 3, after V lost 5 bases and J lost 4 bases. CDR3 residues: CASSLAGGPETQYF. CDR3 DNA sequence: TGTGCCAGCAGTTTAGCGGGGGGGCCAGAGACCCAGTACTTC.

V is TRBV9 and J is TRBJ2-7; 8 positions agree with TRBD1. The CDR3 spans 14 residues. Germline CDR1 and CDR2: SGDLS and YYNGEE. J lost 5 bases, V lost 3 bases, and 7 bases had no gene match. The CDR3 DNA follows: TGTGCCAGCAGCGGGACAGGGTTCATCGACGAGCAGTACTTC. Translation gives CASSGTGFIDEQYF.

V gene TRBV2 combines with J gene TRBJ1-6; 7 bases fit TRBD1. The V segment lost 2 bases and the J segment 7 bases; nucleotides outside the gene matches: 14. The CDR3 covers 18 residues. Germline V gene data show CDR1 as SNHLY and CDR2 as FYNNEI. CDR3 sequence reads: CASSERGSRGTANSPLHF. In nucleotides, the CDR3 is TGTGCCAGCAGTGAACGCGGTAGCCGCGGGACAGCGAATTCACCCCTCCACTTT.

This clone showed up just a few times. The chain has TRBV30 and TRBJ1-1, with a tentative D call TRBD1 (5 bases). The CDR3 totals 14 residues. Germline V gives CDR1 GTSNPN, CDR2 SVGIG (reference sequence). Trimming left V 4 bases short and J 4 bases short, with 16 bases between. The CDR3 DNA is TGTGCCTGGACAGGGCAGACGGTTGGCACTGAAGCTTTCTTT. This translates into CAWTGQTVGTEAFF.

The chain joins TRBV6-1 to TRBJ2-1; 7 nucleotides agree with TRBD2. Germline V gene lookup returns CDR1 MNHNS and CDR2 SASEGT. V dropped 1 base and J dropped 4; count of bases not matched to a gene: 4. This CDR3 region has 15 residues. This CDR3 is CASSEDLAVYNEQFF. The DNA of the CDR3 is TGTGCCAGCAGTGAAGACCTAGCGGTTTACAATGAGCAGTTCTTC.

J is TRBJ2-3 and V is TRBV1. TRBV1 is designated a pseudogene. CDR3 length: 12 residues. The chain's CDR3 is CTSSQPFWTQYF. The CDR3 DNA follows: TGCACCAGCAGCCAACCCTTCTGGACGCAGTATTTT.

The rearrangement links TRBV7-9 to TRBJ2-1; TRBD2 agrees at 7 bases. This CDR3 spans 15 amino acids. Germline loops: CDR1 SEHNR, CDR2 FQNEAQ (reference sequence). J was trimmed by 3 bases and V by 8 bases; bases with no gene match: 10. The chain's CDR3 is CASALGSGDYNEQFF. CDR3 nucleotide sequence: TGTGCCAGCGCCCTGGGCAGCGGGGACTACAATGAGCAGTTCTTC.

The J gene is TRBJ1-2, the V gene TRBV11-2; 10 bases line up with TRBD1. Germline trimming cut 5 bases from V and 7 bases from J; bases unmatched to any gene: 10. CDR1 and CDR2 (germline): SGHAT, FQNNGV. CDR3 length: 15 amino acids. In DNA form, the CDR3 reads TGTGCCAGCAGCAAGGCGGGACAGGGGTTTTCTGGCTACACCTTC. It encodes CASSKAGQGFSGYTF.

V usage is TRBV9 and J usage is TRBJ1-2; D remains ambiguous. Trimming left V 2 bases short and J 4 bases short, with 15 bases between. In germline, CDR1 is SGDLS, CDR2 YYNGEE. This CDR3 comprises 15 residues. Here the CDR3 reads CASSVSGLAFYGYTF. The CDR3 coding sequence is TGTGCCAGCAGCGTGAGTGGGCTTGCCTTCTATGGCTACACCTTC.

This rearrangement joins TRBV5-6 to TRBJ2-7; tentatively, D is TRBD2 (5 bases). With 4 bases removed from V and 2 bases from J, the gap between germline ends came to 22 bases. The CDR3 is 17 amino acids. CDR1 SGHDT and CDR2 YYEEEE come from the germline V gene. The CDR3 protein is CASSPINLRTDTYEQYF. DNA for the CDR3: TGTGCCAGCAGCCCTATAAATCTCCGGACTGACACCTACGAGCAGTACTTC.

This clone was observed a handful of times. The chain has TRBV20-1 and TRBJ1-1; D call uncertain. The CDR3 runs to 11 residues. The V and J ends lost 3 bases and 11 bases respectively, with 13 bases between them. Germline values: CDR1 DFQATT, CDR2 SNEGSKA (reference sequence). CDR3 nucleotide sequence: TGCAGTGCTAGCGATCCGGAGGTGGCTTTCTTT. Translated: CSASDPEVAFF.

This clone was observed a handful of times. V and J are TRBV10-2 and TRBJ2-5, with 7 bases that match TRBD2. There are 13 residues in the CDR3. Germline lookup yields CDR1 WSHSY and CDR2 SAAADI. V shed 4 bases, J shed 2 bases, and the junction held 1 base outside the gene matches. The CDR3 here is CASSAGGQETQYF. The CDR3, as DNA: TGCGCCAGCAGTGCGGGAGGTCAAGAGACCCAGTACTTC.

The J gene is TRBJ2-5, the V gene TRBV30; TRBD1 might be the D (5 bases). CDR3 size: 14 residues. The germline gives CDR1 GTSNPN, CDR2 SVGIG (reference sequence). V was trimmed by 0 bases and J by 8 bases, leaving 16 bases between them. CDR3: CAWSVLTEESTQYF. CDR3 DNA sequence: TGTGCCTGGAGTGTACTGACAGAAGAGAGTACCCAGTACTTC. The full variable domain, completed using reference TRBV30 and TRBJ2-5, is SQTIHQWPATLVQPVGSPLSLECTVEGTSNPNLYWYRQAAGRGLQLLFYSVGIGQISSEVPQNLSASRPQDRQFILSSKKLLLSDSGFYLCAWSVLTEESTQYFGPGTRLLVL.

This clone has a single count. CDR3: CASSLSIYPSGYGYTF. In DNA, the CDR3 is TGTGCCAGCAGCTTGAGTATCTATCCGTCGGGTTATGGCTACACCTTC. This chain uses TRBV5-4 with TRBJ1-2; no clear D. V was shortened by 1 base and J by 5 bases, with 18 bases between the two germline ends. CDR1 and CDR2 from the germline V gene are SGHNT and YYREEE (reference sequence). The CDR3 is 16 residues long.

This clone was recorded a few times. The chain couples TRBV7-9 to TRBJ1-2; 11 bases map to TRBD1. Trimming removed 5 bases from V and 7 bases from J; junction bases left unmatched: 12. Germline-derived CDR1 and CDR2 are SEHNR and FQNEAQ (reference sequence). The CDR3 has 16 residues. The DNA of the CDR3 is TGTGCCAGCAGCGACAGTTGGACAGGGGGCAGAAGTGGCTACACCTTC. Its translation: CASSDSWTGGRSGYTF. The full variable domain, with the rest looked up from reference TRBV7-9 and TRBJ1-2, is DTGVSQNPRHKITKRGQNVTFRCDPISEHNRLYWYRQTLGQGPEFLTYFQNEAQLEKSRLLSDRFSAERPKGSFSTLEIQRTEQGDSAMYLCASSDSWTGGRSGYTFGSGTRLTVV.

The J gene is TRBJ1-1, the V gene TRBV4-1; no firm D call. The V and J ends lost 2 bases and 12 bases respectively, with 16 bases between them. CDR3 length equals 13 residues. Germline values: CDR1 MGHRA, CDR2 YSYEKL. CDR3 region: CASSQRGSSEPFF. The CDR3 bases are TGCGCCAGCAGCCAACGAGGATCTTCTGAGCCTTTCTTT.

The sample holds a few counts of this clone. The chain links TRBV18 to TRBJ2-5; 10 positions match TRBD1. Unmatched junction bases numbered 3, after V lost 3 bases and J lost 5 bases. Germline V gives CDR1 KGHSH, CDR2 LQKENI. This CDR3 has 14 amino acids. CDR3 residues: CASSPGTGVETQYF. As DNA, the CDR3 is TGTGCCAGCTCACCGGGGACAGGGGTTGAGACCCAGTACTTC. The complete variable domain, with remaining parts taken from reference TRBV18 and TRBJ2-5, reads NAGVMQNPRHLVRRRGQEARLRCSPMKGHSHVYWYRQLPEEGLKFMVYLQKENIIDESGMPKERFSAEFPKEGPSILRIQQVVRGDSAAYFCASSPGTGVETQYFGPGTRLLVL.